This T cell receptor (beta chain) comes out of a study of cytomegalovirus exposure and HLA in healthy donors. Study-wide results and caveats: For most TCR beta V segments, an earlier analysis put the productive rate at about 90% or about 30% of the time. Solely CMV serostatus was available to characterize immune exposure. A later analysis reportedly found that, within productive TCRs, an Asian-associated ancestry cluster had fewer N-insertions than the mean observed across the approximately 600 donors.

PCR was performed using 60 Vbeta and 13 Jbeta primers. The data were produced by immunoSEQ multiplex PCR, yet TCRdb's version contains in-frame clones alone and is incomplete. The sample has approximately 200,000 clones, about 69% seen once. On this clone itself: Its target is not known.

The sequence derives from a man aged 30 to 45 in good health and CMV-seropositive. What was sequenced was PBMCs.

Here the CDR3 DNA reads TGTGCCAGCAGTGATCTAGCGGGAGGGCTCACCGGGGAGCTGTTTTTT. Translation gives CASSDLAGGLTGELFF. The chain joins TRBV25-1 to TRBJ2-2; 12 positions agree with TRBD2. V was clipped by 3 bases and J by 4 bases; unmatched bases: 3. Germline CDR1 reads MGHDK; CDR2 reads SYGVNS. This CDR3 comprises 16 residues.